This T cell receptor (beta chain) was sequenced for a study of blood T cell repertoires in COVID-19. On the study more broadly: Whether acute or convalescent, the COVID-19 samples came from the United States, Italy and Spain. The cDNA or gDNA used as material had been derived from T cells, B-cell-depleted T cells, or PBMCs.

The germline gives CDR1 SGHDT, CDR2 YYEEEE. The CDR3 totals 14 residues. V lost 0 bases to trimming and J lost 1 base, with 7 bases between them. Methods used by the authors: Estimates of nucleated cell counts were drawn from the amplification of reference gene primers. Repertoires were generated with immunoSEQ multiplex PCR, while TCRdb's copy carries only in-frame clones and drops some. V and J calls and clone size are as listed in that table; D and trimming were resolved from the DNA. This sample has hundreds of thousands of clones; approximately 90% occur once, and the top ten carry more than 1.4%.

This receptor was taken from a woman in her 30s with active or convalescent COVID-19. The J gene is TRBJ1-2, the V gene TRBV5-6, with a possible D match to TRBD1 (5 bases). The specimen was peripheral blood. CDR3 residues: CASSLDRSNYGYTF. In nucleotides, the CDR3 is TGTGCCAGCAGCTTGGACAGGAGTAACTATGGCTACACCTTC.